The sequence of this T cell receptor (beta chain) was determined in a study of T cells in Graves' hyperthyroidism and ophthalmopathy (dated by TCRdb to the late 2010s). Background on the whole study: Peripheral blood was sampled at the time of initial diagnosis, prior to any treatment. For training and testing, the approximately 92 patients in the discovery cohort were randomly divided in a 7:3 ratio. TCR V-J signatures able to tell the groups apart were searched for in a discovery cohort of 100 patients, of whom fewer than 45 had Graves' ophthalmopathy and more than 55 had stable Graves' hyperthyroidism. Thyroid tissue and blood T-cell repertoires from six Graves' hyperthyroidism patients were also compared in the study. After blood sampling, hyperthyroidism patients were treated with methimazole at a starting dose of 30 mg daily, and ophthalmopathy patients were treated with high-dose intravenous methylprednisolone. An independent validation cohort of some 18 hyperthyroidism patients and about 15 patients who later progressed to ophthalmopathy tested prospective prediction of ophthalmopathy. According to the paper, TCR Vbeta CDR3 sequencing was carried out on 120 to 150 peripheral blood samples, which came from some 41 ophthalmopathy, fewer than 80 hyperthyroidism and about 17 progressor patients.

Findings and caveats that apply to the study as a whole: Most expanded thyroid clonotypes (frequency above 0.001) were also detected in blood, suggesting blood repertoires may reflect thyroid immune responses. A 13 V-J signature model separated ophthalmopathy from stable hyperthyroidism, with roughly 88% sensitivity and 81.08% specificity in cross-validation and 80%/75% in testing. In validation, progression to ophthalmopathy was predicted by the model with 70% to 71% sensitivity and just over 72% specificity, a median of 6.5 months before onset. Sample size was not statistically predetermined, and investigators were not blinded to group allocation.

The TCR beta CDR3 regions were amplified from the RNA transcripts. A first-round RT-PCR of the TCR CDR3 used the HTBI primer set with the Qiagen OneStep RT-PCR kit. Libraries were constructed in a second round of multiplex PCR, after which size selection and purification were carried out. The libraries were sequenced on an Illumina HiSeq2000 using paired-end 100 bp reads. Concerning the study's data processing: SOAPnuke was used to process the raw data, throwing out any read that contained adapters or uncalled bases, had a mean Phred below 15, or lacked an exact constant-primer or identifier match. COPE v1.2.5 was used to merge high-quality paired reads, and clonotypes were defined as unique nucleotide sequences. MiTCR v1.1 was used to align clonotypes to the IMGT TRBV, TRBD and TRBJ reference segments. The analysis was restricted to V-J combinations with a frequency above 0.0001, which together covered about 99% of the repertoires. The TCS score was defined as F50 (clonal expansion) divided by E x V (chaos), with BLOSUM62-based TCRdist calculated between CDR3 peptides within each V-J. Welch's t-statistics and random forest reduced approximately 520 V-J features to 13, which were used in a naive Bayes classifier (R e1071). TCRdb reprocessed the public reads (quality trimming at Q25 with fastp, clone calling with MiXCR) and kept in-frame beta chains. Rows with one shared CDR3 protein collapse into an entry with the most common genes and DNA. It is TCRdb's table, rather than the study itself, that gives the V and J calls and clone size. The sample has about 350,000 distinct CDR3 sequences on record, roughly 15% of them singletons. The top ten hold 30% to 40% of the sample.

From the cysteine up to the phenylalanine, the CDR3 has a length of 12 residues. Only the CDR3 part of the read is kept: 36 bases, read in frame from the first base. The germline V gene specifies KGHDR as CDR1 and SFDVKD as CDR2. Trimming takes 9 bases from V and 2 bases from J, and the germline ends sit 10 bases apart. This clonotype was observed many times. Its antigen remains undetermined. Per-nucleotide qualities are absent, and no much larger clonotype sits a single base away. In the ophthalmopathy patients, disease was moderately to severely active, with a Clinical Activity Score of 3 or more, a NOSPECS grade of 4 or more, and a duration of less than 3 months. Any patient with an uncontrolled infection, another autoimmune disease, pregnancy or lactation was excluded. Clinical symptoms, serum thyroxine and TRAb, thyroid ultrasound, and orbital computed tomography formed the basis for the diagnoses. PBMCs were isolated from about 10 ml of fresh peripheral blood by Ficoll-Paque density gradient centrifugation. Total RNA was extracted with Trizol reagent, and quality was checked on an Agilent 2100 Bioanalyzer.

This chain joins TRBV24-1 to TRBJ2-7; confidence is insufficient to name the D gene. The source material was blood. The origin of this receptor is a woman aged 40 to 50 with Graves' ophthalmopathy. The bases are TGTGCCACCGCGGAGAGTGCCTACGAGCAGTACTTC. Its product reads: CATAESAYEQYF.